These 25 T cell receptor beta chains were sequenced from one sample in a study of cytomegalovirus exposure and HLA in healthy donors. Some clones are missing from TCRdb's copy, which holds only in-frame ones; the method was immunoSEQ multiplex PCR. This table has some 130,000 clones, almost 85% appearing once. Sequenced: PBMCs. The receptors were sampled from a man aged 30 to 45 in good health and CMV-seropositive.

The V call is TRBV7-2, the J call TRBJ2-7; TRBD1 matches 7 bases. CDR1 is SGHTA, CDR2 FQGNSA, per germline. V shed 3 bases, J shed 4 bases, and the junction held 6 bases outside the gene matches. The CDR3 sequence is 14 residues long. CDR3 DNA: TGTGCCAGCAGCTTTTCAGGGGGTTTGTACGAGCAGTACTTC. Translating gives CASSFSGGLYEQYF. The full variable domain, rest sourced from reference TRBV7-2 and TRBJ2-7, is GAGVSQSPSNKVTEKGKDVELRCDPISGHTALYWYRQSLGQGLEFLIYFQGNSAPDKSGLPSDRFSAERTGGSVSTLTIQRTQQEDSAVYLCASSFSGGLYEQYFGPGTRLTVT.

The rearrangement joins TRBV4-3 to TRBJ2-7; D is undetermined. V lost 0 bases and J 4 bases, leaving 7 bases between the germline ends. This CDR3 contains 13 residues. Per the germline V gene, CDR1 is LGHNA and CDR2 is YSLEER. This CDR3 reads CASSQDQDYEQYF. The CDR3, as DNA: TGCGCCAGCAGCCAAGATCAGGATTACGAGCAGTACTTC.

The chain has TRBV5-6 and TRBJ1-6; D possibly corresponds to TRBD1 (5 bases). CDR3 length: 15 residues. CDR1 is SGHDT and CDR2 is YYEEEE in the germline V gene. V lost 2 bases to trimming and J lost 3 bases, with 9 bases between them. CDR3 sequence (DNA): TGTGCCAGCAGCTTAAGGGGAAACTATAATTCACCCCTCCACTTT. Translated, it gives CASSLRGNYNSPLHF.

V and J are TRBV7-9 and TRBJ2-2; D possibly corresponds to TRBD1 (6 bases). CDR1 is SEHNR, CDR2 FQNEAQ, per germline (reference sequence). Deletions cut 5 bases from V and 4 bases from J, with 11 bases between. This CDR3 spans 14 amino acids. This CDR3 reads CASSPGVATGELFF. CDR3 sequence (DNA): TGTGCCAGCAGCCCAGGGGTTGCCACCGGGGAGCTGTTTTTT.

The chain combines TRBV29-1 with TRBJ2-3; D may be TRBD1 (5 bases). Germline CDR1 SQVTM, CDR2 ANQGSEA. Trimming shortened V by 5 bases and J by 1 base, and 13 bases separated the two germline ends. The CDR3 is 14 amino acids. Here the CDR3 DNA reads TGCAGCGTTAAGGGGTCGGAAGGCACAGATACGCAGTATTTT. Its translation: CSVKGSEGTDTQYF.

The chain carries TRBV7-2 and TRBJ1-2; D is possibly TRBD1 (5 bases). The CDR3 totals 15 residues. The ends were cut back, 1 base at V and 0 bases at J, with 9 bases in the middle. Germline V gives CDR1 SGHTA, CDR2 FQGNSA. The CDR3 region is CASSLGPTANYGYTF. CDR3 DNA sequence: TGTGCCAGCAGCTTAGGCCCGACAGCTAACTATGGCTACACCTTC.

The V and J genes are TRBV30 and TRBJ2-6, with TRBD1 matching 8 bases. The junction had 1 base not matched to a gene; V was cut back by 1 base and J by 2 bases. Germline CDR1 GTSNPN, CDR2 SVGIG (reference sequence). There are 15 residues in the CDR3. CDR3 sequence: CAWSAGGTGANVLTF. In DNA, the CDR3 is TGTGCCTGGAGTGCAGGGGGCACTGGGGCCAACGTCCTGACTTTC.

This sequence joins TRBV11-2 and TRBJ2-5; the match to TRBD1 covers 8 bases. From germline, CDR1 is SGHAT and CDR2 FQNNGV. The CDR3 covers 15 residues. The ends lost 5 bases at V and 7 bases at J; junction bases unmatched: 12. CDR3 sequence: CASSPQGADLGTQYF. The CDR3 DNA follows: TGTGCCAGCAGCCCCCAGGGGGCGGATTTAGGGACCCAGTACTTC.

The CDR3 loop is CASSSPSGRAPRQFF. The DNA of the CDR3 is TGTGCCAGCAGCTCCCCCAGCGGGAGGGCCCCTAGGCAGTTCTTC. The chain uses TRBV11-2 and TRBJ2-1; 10 bases match TRBD2. Germline lookup yields CDR1 SGHAT and CDR2 FQNNGV. The V segment lost 4 bases and the J segment 12 bases; nucleotides outside the gene matches: 12. The CDR3 runs 15 residues.

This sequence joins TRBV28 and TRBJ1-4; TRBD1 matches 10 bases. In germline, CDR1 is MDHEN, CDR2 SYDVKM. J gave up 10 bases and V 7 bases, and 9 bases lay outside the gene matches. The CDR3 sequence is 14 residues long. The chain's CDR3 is CASKPGQGLRKLFF. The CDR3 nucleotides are TGTGCCAGCAAACCGGGACAGGGGTTGAGAAAACTGTTTTTT.

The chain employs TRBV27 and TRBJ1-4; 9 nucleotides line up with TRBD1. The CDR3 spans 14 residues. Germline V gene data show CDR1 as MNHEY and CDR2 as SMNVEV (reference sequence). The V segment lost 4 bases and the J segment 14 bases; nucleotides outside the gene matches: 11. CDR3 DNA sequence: TGTGCCAGCAGTTCCGGACAGGGGCCGGTAGGTCTGTTTTTT. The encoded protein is CASSSGQGPVGLFF.

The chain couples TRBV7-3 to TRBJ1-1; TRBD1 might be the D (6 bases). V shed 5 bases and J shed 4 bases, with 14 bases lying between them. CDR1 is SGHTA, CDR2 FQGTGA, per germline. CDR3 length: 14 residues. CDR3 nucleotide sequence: TGTGCCAGCAGCCCTACAGGGTTGAGCACTGAAGCTTTCTTT. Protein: CASSPTGLSTEAFF.

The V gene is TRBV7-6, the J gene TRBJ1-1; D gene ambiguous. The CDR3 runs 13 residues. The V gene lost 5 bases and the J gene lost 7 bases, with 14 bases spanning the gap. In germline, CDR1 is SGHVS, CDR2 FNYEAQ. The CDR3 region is CASSPRWEGEAFF. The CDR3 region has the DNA TGTGCCAGCAGCCCCCGGTGGGAGGGTGAAGCTTTCTTT. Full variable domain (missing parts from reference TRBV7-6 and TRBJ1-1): GAGVSQSPRYKVTKRGQDVALRCDPISGHVSLYWYRQALGQGPEFLTYFNYEAQQDKSGLPNDRFSAERPEGSISTLTIQRTEQRDSAMYRCASSPRWEGEAFFGQGTRLTVV.

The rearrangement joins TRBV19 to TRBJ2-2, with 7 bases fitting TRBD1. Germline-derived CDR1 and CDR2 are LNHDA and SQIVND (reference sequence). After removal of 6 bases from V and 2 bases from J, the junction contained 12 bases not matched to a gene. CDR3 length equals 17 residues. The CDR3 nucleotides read TGTGCCAGTAGCCCCCAGGGCAAGGGGGCCAACACCGGGGAGCTGTTTTTT. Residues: CASSPQGKGANTGELFF.

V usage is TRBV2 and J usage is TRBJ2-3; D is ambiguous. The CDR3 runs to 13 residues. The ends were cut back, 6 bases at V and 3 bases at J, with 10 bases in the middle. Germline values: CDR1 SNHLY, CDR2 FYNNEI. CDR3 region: CASSAIVTDTQYF. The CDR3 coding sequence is TGTGCCAGCAGCGCCATAGTAACAGATACGCAGTATTTT. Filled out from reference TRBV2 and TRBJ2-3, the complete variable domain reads EPEVTQTPSHQVTQMGQEVILRCVPISNHLYFYWYRQILGQKVEFLVSFYNNEISEKSEIFDDQFSVERPDGSNFTLKIRSTKLEDSAMYFCASSAIVTDTQYFGPGTRLTVL.

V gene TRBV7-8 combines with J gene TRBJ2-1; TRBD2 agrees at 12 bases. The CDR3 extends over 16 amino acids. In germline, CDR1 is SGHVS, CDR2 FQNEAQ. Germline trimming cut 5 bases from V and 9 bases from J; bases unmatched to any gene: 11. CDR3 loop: CASSRVEGLAGTEQFF. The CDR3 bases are TGTGCCAGCAGCCGAGTCGAGGGACTAGCGGGTACTGAGCAGTTCTTC.

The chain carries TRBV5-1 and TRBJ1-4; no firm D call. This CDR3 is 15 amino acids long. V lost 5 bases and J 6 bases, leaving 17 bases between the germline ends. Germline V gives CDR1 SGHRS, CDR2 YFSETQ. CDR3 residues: CASRGGFGSYEKLFF. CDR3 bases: TGCGCCAGCAGGGGAGGGTTCGGTTCATATGAAAAACTGTTTTTT.

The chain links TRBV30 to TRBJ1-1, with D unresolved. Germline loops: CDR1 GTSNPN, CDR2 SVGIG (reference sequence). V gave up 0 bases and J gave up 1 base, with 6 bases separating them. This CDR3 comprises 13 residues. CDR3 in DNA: TGTGCCTGGAGTGTAAACAGGAACACTGAAGCTTTCTTT. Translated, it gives CAWSVNRNTEAFF.

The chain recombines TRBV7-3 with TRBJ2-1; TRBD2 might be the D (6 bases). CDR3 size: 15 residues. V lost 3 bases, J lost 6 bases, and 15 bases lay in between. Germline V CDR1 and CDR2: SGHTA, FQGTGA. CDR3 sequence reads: CASSFLGGACNEQFF. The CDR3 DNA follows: TGTGCCAGCAGCTTCCTAGGCGGGGCCTGCAATGAGCAGTTCTTC.

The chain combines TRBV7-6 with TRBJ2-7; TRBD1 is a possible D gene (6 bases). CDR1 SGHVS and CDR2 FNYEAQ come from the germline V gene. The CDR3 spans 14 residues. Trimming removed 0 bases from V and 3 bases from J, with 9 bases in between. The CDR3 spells CASSLAGAYYEQYF. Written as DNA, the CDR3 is TGTGCCAGCAGCTTAGCGGGGGCCTACTACGAGCAGTACTTC.

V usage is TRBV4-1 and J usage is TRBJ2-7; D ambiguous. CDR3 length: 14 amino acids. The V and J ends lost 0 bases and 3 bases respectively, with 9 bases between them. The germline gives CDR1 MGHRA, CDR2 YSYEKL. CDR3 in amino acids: CASSQDIAYYEQYF. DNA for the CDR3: TGCGCCAGCAGCCAAGATATAGCCTACTACGAGCAGTACTTC.

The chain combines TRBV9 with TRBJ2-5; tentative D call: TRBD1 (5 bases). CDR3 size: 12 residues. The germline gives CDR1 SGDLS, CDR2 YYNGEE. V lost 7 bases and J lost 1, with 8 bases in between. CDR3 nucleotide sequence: TGTGCCAGCCAGGGAATCCAAGAGACCCAGTACTTC. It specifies CASQGIQETQYF.

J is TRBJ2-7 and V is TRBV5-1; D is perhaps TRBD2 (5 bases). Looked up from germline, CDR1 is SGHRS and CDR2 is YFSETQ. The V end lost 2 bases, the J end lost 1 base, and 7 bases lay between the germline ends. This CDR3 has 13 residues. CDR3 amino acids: CASSFPGSYEQYF. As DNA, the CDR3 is TGCGCCAGCAGCTTTCCGGGGTCCTACGAGCAGTACTTC. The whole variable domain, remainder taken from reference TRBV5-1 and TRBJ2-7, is KAGVTQTPRYLIKTRGQQVTLSCSPISGHRSVSWYQQTPGQGLQFLFEYFSETQRNKGNFPGRFSGRQFSNSRSEMNVSTLELGDSALYLCASSFPGSYEQYFGPGTRLTVT.

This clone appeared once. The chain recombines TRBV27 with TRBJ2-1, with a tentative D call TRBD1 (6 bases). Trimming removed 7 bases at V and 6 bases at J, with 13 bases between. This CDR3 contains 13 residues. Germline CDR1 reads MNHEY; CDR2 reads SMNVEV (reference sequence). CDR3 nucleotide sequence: TGTGCCAGCACCCCCGGGACACTCAATGAGCAGTTCTTC. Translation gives CASTPGTLNEQFF.

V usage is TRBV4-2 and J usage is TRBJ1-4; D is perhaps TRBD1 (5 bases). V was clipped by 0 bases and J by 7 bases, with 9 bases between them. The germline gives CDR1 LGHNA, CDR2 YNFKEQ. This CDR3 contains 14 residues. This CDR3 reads CASSQEAGIEKLFF. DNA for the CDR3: TGTGCCAGCAGCCAAGAGGCAGGGATTGAAAAACTGTTTTTT.